A selection of T cell receptor beta chains follows, all from one sample in a study of memory CD4+ T cells and cytomegalovirus serostatus. Using immunoSEQ multiplex PCR, the repertoire was profiled, and TCRdb retains in-frame clones only, with some absent. In the table there are 30,000 to 40,000 clones, approximately 76% of which are singletons. The sequenced sample consisted of memory CD4+ T cells from blood. These receptors were obtained from an adult in good health and CMV-seronegative. Some clones in this sample may be carry-over from other donors' samples. Each CDR3 is given with its conserved first and last residue. D genes are given only for firm matches. Not all rows give a size; the values are once, few, many and, for expanded clones, a class.

j_call d_call clone_size v_call cdr3_nt cdr3_aa
TRBJ1-4 . . TRBV6-5 TGTGCCAGCAGGGCTAATGAAAAACTGTTTTTT CASRANEKLFF
TRBJ2-7 TRBD1 . TRBV5-1 TGCGCCAGCAGCCCGGACGGGACAGGGTCCTACGAGCAGTACTTC CASSPDGTGSYEQYF
TRBJ2-3 . . TRBV5-1 TGCGCCAGCAGCTTGGACGGGGCTAGCCGGCTAACAGATACCCAGTATTTT CASSLDGASRLTDTQYF
TRBJ2-6 . . TRBV18 TGTGCCAGCTCACCGCGGACGGTCTCTGGGGCCAACGTCCTGACTTTC CASSPRTVSGANVLTF
TRBJ2-5 . . TRBV19 TGTGCCAGTAGTCCCCTGGCGGGGTTAGAGACCCAGTACTTC CASSPLAGLETQYF
TRBJ1-2 . . TRBV7-2 TGTGCCAGCAGCTTACTGGCGACCGCTAACTATGGCTACACCTTC CASSLLATANYGYTF
TRBJ1-4 . few TRBV5-1 TGCGCCAGCAGCCCGGACGGGGTAACTAATGAAAAACTGTTTTTT CASSPDGVTNEKLFF
TRBJ1-1 TRBD1 . TRBV6-4 TGTGCCAGCAGTCCGCGACAGGGTGCAACTGAAGCTTTCTTT CASSPRQGATEAFF
TRBJ1-2 . . TRBV2 TGTGCCAGCAGTGTTTATGGCTATGGCTACACCTTC CASSVYGYGYTF
TRBJ2-3 TRBD2 once TRBV9 TGTGCCAGCAGCGGTGGGGGGACTAGCGGGGGGGCAGATACGCAGTATTTT CASSGGGTSGGADTQYF
TRBJ1-1 . . TRBV27 TGTGCCAGCAAAAAAGGTGGGGGGCACACTGAAGCTTTCTTT CASKKGGGHTEAFF
TRBJ2-7 TRBD2 . TRBV11-3 TGTGCCAGCAGCTTTTACGGTAGCGGGGAGGGTTACGAGCAGTACTTC CASSFYGSGEGYEQYF
TRBJ2-3 . . TRBV6-1 TGTGCCAGCAGCGGTCAGGGTTTGAGTACAGATACGCAGTATTTT CASSGQGLSTDTQYF
TRBJ2-7 . . TRBV11-2 TGTGCCAGCAGCACCCGGCTCACCAACCCCTACGAGCAGTACTTC CASSTRLTNPYEQYF
TRBJ2-2 . few TRBV6-4 TGTGCCAGCAGTGACTCAGGGGACACCGGGGAGCTGTTTTTT CASSDSGDTGELFF
TRBJ1-1 . few TRBV7-2 TGTGCCAGCAGCTTAACTAACACTGAAGCTTTCTTT CASSLTNTEAFF
TRBJ2-3 TRBD1 once TRBV7-2 TGTGCCAGCAGCCTCCTGGCGGGACAGGGTACAGATACGCAGTATTTT CASSLLAGQGTDTQYF
TRBJ1-1 . . TRBV29-1 TGCAGCGTCGAACGAGGACCTGAAGCTTTCTTT CSVERGPEAFF
TRBJ1-1 TRBD1 . TRBV6-5 TGTGCCAGCAGTTACCAGGGGGGAGGGATGAACACTGAAGCTTTCTTT CASSYQGGGMNTEAFF
TRBJ1-1 . . TRBV6-5 TGTGCCAGCAAAATGAGGGGATACACTGAAGCTTTCTTT CASKMRGYTEAFF
TRBJ1-6 . once TRBV6-5 TGTGCCAGCAGACCCTTGGCGGGGAATTCACCCCTCCACTTT CASRPLAGNSPLHF
TRBJ1-1 . once TRBV11-2 TGTGCCAGCAGCAATCAGGGTGGAGACACTGAAGCTTTCTTT CASSNQGGDTEAFF
TRBJ1-5 . . TRBV2 TGTGCCAGCAGACAGGGAGAAAATCAGCCCCAGCATTTT CASRQGENQPQHF
TRBJ2-7 TRBD2 . TRBV7-8 TGTGCCAGCAGTTTTGACAGCGGGGGGGTGTACGAGCAGTACTTC CASSFDSGGVYEQYF
TRBJ2-2 TRBD1 . TRBV29-1 TGCAGCGTTAAGGGACAGGCGAACACCGGGGAGCTGTTTTTT CSVKGQANTGELFF
TRBJ2-7 . . TRBV28 TGTGCCAGCACAACAACCTCCTACGAGCAGTACTTC CASTTTSYEQYF
TRBJ1-1 TRBD1 . TRBV6-1 TGTGCCAGCAGTGATCACTGGACAGGCATGAACACTGAAGCTTTCTTT CASSDHWTGMNTEAFF